This T cell receptor (beta chain) was obtained from a study of neoadjuvant nivolumab and ipilimumab in lung cancer. Study overall: Patients got nivolumab 3 mg/kg on days 1, 15 and 29; combination added ipilimumab 1 mg/kg day 1. General study points: Pretherapy blood TCR richness correlated positively with resected tumor richness.

Trimming removed 3 bases from V and 6 bases from J, with 10 bases in between. Germline V CDR1 and CDR2: SGDLS, YYNGEE. There are 12 residues in the CDR3. About this clone: Its matching antigen is unknown.

Only in-frame clones appear in the TCRdb table, and some are missing; sequencing was by immunoSEQ multiplex PCR. The sample yields 15,000 to 20,000 clones, more than 70% seen once. This specimen was tumor tissue, taken after neoadjuvant nivolumab, alone or with ipilimumab, at or shortly before surgery. The chain uses TRBV9 and TRBJ2-7; D not resolved. The origin of this receptor is an adult with non-small cell lung cancer. The CDR3 nucleotides are TGTGCCAGCAGCGCCGATTACGGCGAGCAGTACTTC. The encoded protein is CASSADYGEQYF.